Below are 13 T cell receptor beta chains sequenced from a single sample in a study of circulating CD8 cells and anti-PD-1 response in melanoma. Live CD3+CD8+TCRalphabeta+ cells were sorted into four subsets by PD-1 and/or TIGIT. Using 15 ng of total RNA, TCR libraries were made with the QIAseq Immune Repertoire TCR panel. Each CDR3 protein gets one entry after TCRdb re-called the reads with MiXCR. The data contain 900 to 1,000 distinct CDR3 sequences, just under 4.5% of them singletons. Material: CD8+ T cells from PBMCs, obtained at baseline or after one month of anti-PD-1 therapy (not recorded which). Receptor source: a human donor with melanoma.

By its share, this clonotype is large. The V and J genes are TRBV25-1 and TRBJ2-7, with 10 nucleotides matching TRBD1. J was trimmed by 4 bases and V by 6 bases; bases with no gene match: 3. This CDR3 has 13 residues. Germline V gives CDR1 MGHDK, CDR2 SYGVNS. The CDR3 region has the DNA TGTGCCAGCAGCGGGACAGGGGCATACGAGCAGTACTTC. It codes for CASSGTGAYEQYF.

By frequency in the sample, this clonotype is large (0.1 to 1%). The chain has TRBV4-2 and TRBJ2-1; TRBD2 matches at 9 bases. V was clipped by 0 bases and J by 6 bases; unmatched bases: 3. This CDR3 region has 15 residues. CDR1 LGHNA and CDR2 YNFKEQ come from the germline V gene. The CDR3 reads CASSQERGGANEQFF. As DNA, the CDR3 is TGTGCCAGCAGCCAAGAACGCGGGGGGGCCAATGAGCAGTTCTTC.

Relative to its sample, this clonotype is large. V and J are TRBV2 and TRBJ1-2; a weak D match, TRBD1 (6 bases). In germline, CDR1 is SNHLY, CDR2 FYNNEI. The CDR3 totals 14 residues. Trimming took 8 bases from V and 3 from J, leaving 16 bases between them. The CDR3 region has the DNA TGTGCCAGCCTCGGGGCCAGGACAGACTATGGCTACACCTTC. Translated: CASLGARTDYGYTF.

This clonotype occurred a few times. V usage is TRBV19 and J usage is TRBJ2-1, with 12 bases aligning to TRBD2. CDR1 is LNHDA, CDR2 SQIVND, per germline (reference sequence). The CDR3 consists of 15 residues. Trimming at V came to 9 bases and at J to 4 bases, leaving 7 bases not matched to a gene. For the CDR3, the DNA is TGTGCCAGAAGACTAGCGGGGGTGGGTTACAATGAGCAGTTCTTC. It codes for CARRLAGVGYNEQFF.

This clonotype is medium-sized (0.01 to 0.1%). The rearrangement uses TRBV6-5 and TRBJ2-5; D remains unclear. Germline lookup yields CDR1 MNHEY and CDR2 SVGAGI. V gave up 8 bases and J gave up 3 bases, with 13 bases separating them. CDR3 length: 13 residues. The CDR3 loop is CASRLLLEETQYF. For the CDR3, the DNA is TGTGCCAGCCGACTTCTTCTGGAAGAGACCCAGTACTTC.

This clonotype ranks as large. The chain is built from TRBV7-9 and TRBJ2-1; D remains unclear. Trimming left V 5 bases short and J 9 bases short, with 23 bases between. Germline V gene lookup returns CDR1 SEHNR and CDR2 FQNEAQ (reference sequence). CDR3 length: 16 amino acids. This CDR3 reads CASSVVLDPDSGEQFF. The DNA of the CDR3 is TGTGCCAGCAGCGTAGTCTTGGACCCCGATTCGGGTGAGCAGTTCTTC. Drawing the rest from reference TRBV7-9 and TRBJ2-1, the complete variable domain is DTGVSQNPRHKITKRGQNVTFRCDPISEHNRLYWYRQTLGQGPEFLTYFQNEAQLEKSRLLSDRFSAERPKGSFSTLEIQRTEQGDSAMYLCASSVVLDPDSGEQFFGPGTRLTVL.

This clonotype was picked up one time. This may stem from a read error, because a much larger clone lies one nucleotide away. The chain employs TRBV27 and TRBJ1-5; D is undetermined. The CDR3 has 13 residues. V lost 4 bases and J 3 bases, leaving 7 bases between the germline ends. CDR1 and CDR2 (germline): MNHEY, SMNVEV (reference sequence). CDR3 DNA sequence: TGTGCCAGCAGTTCCAATACCAATCAGCCCCAGCATTTT. This gives the protein CASSSNTNQPQHF.

This clonotype is labeled as large. The CDR3 DNA reads TGTGCCAGTAGTATATCCAGGGCTGGGCAACAGCCCCAGCATTTT. This sequence encodes CASSISRAGQQPQHF. The chain uses TRBV19 and TRBJ1-5, with a weak D call TRBD1 (5 bases). CDR3 length equals 15 residues. CDR1 is LNHDA and CDR2 is SQIVND in the germline V gene (reference sequence). Trimming cost V 2 bases and J 7 bases, with 15 bases left between them.

This clonotype qualifies as large (0.1 to 1%). The V call is TRBV9, the J call TRBJ2-7; 11 nucleotides agree with TRBD2. V lost 4 bases to trimming and J lost 2 bases; unmatched junction nucleotides: 5. Germline assignment: CDR1 SGDLS and CDR2 YYNGEE. The CDR3 has 15 residues. The CDR3 nucleotides read TGTGCCAGCAGCCCTAGCGGGGGGACCACCTACGAGCAGTACTTC. Protein: CASSPSGGTTYEQYF.

This clonotype is labeled as medium-sized. J is TRBJ2-1 and V is TRBV6-2 or TRBV6-3; TRBD1 aligns across 8 bases. Germline-derived CDR1 and CDR2 are MNHEY and SVGEGT. CDR3 length equals 16 residues. Unmatched junction bases numbered 18, after V lost 7 bases and J lost 10 bases. CDR3 loop: CASTQLWQGAGGEQFF. The CDR3 region has the DNA TGTGCCAGCACCCAATTATGGCAGGGGGCAGGTGGCGAGCAGTTCTTC.

By frequency in the sample, this clonotype is large. V usage is TRBV29-1 and J usage is TRBJ2-1, with 8 bases matching TRBD1. The CDR3 consists of 13 residues. Germline V gives CDR1 SQVTM, CDR2 ANQGSEA. V shed 6 bases and J 6 bases; nucleotides not matched to a gene: 7. CDR3 sequence (DNA): TGCAGCGTACCGGGACAGGACTTCAATGAGCAGTTCTTC. Protein: CSVPGQDFNEQFF.

This clonotype is medium-sized (0.01 to 0.1%) by share. This rearrangement joins TRBV19 to TRBJ2-1; 9 bases line up with TRBD2. The CDR3 runs to 15 residues. Germline V gene sequence: CDR1 LNHDA, CDR2 SQIVND (reference sequence). The V gene end was trimmed by 3 bases and the J gene end by 2 bases; junction bases not matched to a gene: 2. Here the CDR3 DNA reads TGTGCCAGTAGTATCCGACTAGCGGCCTACAATGAGCAGTTCTTC. This translates into CASSIRLAAYNEQFF.

This clonotype is large (0.1 to 1%). The genes are TRBV25-1 and TRBJ1-1; tentatively, D is TRBD1 (5 bases). The ends were cut back, 3 bases at V and 12 bases at J, with 11 bases in the middle. CDR1 is MGHDK, CDR2 SYGVNS, per germline. The CDR3 is 11 residues long. CDR3 amino acids: CASSDGGRTFF. For the CDR3, the DNA is TGTGCCAGCAGTGACGGGGGGAGGACTTTCTTT.